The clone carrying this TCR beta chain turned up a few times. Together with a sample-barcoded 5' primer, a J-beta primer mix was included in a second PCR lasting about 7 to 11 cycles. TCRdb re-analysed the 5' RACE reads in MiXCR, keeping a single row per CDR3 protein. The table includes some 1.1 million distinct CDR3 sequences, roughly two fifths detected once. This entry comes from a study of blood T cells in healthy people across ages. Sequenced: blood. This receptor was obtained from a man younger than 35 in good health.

The CDR3: CASSLGVTYSNQPQHF. CDR3 bases: TGTGCCAGCAGCTTAGGAGTGACTTATAGCAATCAGCCCCAGCATTTT. This rearrangement joins TRBV13 to TRBJ1-5; D call uncertain. The CDR3 has 16 amino acids. CDR1 PRHDT and CDR2 FYEKMQ come from the germline V gene (reference sequence). Trimming removed 0 bases from V and 0 bases from J, with 9 bases in between.